This paragraph reports one T cell receptor beta chain. The CDR3 totals 13 residues. V trimming: 8 bases; J trimming: 5 bases; junction bases outside the gene matches: 6. Looked up from germline, CDR1 is SQVTM and CDR2 is ANQGSEA. PCR was performed using 60 Vbeta and 13 Jbeta primers. TCRdb's copy holds only in-frame clones and misses some; the assay was immunoSEQ multiplex PCR. The data show 140,000 to 150,000 clones, roughly four fifths seen once. The data derive from a study of cytomegalovirus exposure and HLA in healthy donors. The sequence came from a male donor in good health and CMV-seronegative. The chain employs TRBV29-1 and TRBJ2-2; 9 nucleotides line up with TRBD1. Specimen: PBMCs. Here the CDR3 reads CSTRQGETGELFF. DNA of the CDR3: TGCAGCACACGACAGGGGGAAACCGGGGAGCTGTTTTTT.